The present T cell receptor (beta chain) was sequenced within a study of neurological immune-mediated disorders. This clonotype was seen at least ten times. TCRdb independently ran MiXCR on the 5' RACE reads; one entry per CDR3 protein. The sample includes about 27,000 distinct CDR3 sequences, under 25% seen only once; the top ten take 16%. Germline V gene data show CDR1 as SQVTM and CDR2 as ANQGSEA. This CDR3 region has 14 residues. With 6 bases removed from V and 0 bases from J, the gap between germline ends came to 11 bases. The source material was PBMCs. V and J are TRBV29-1 and TRBJ2-2; D unclear. The receptor comes from a woman aged 55 to 70 in good health. The CDR3 nucleotides read TGCAGCGTCGATGACCCTACGAACACCGGGGAGCTGTTTTTT. As protein: CSVDDPTNTGELFF.